Listed here is a single TCR beta chain. These data are taken from a study of cytomegalovirus exposure and HLA in healthy donors. The PCR made use of 60 Vbeta and 13 Jbeta primers. This table comes from immunoSEQ multiplex PCR, and its TCRdb copy is limited to in-frame clones, with some not included. The table has around 100,000 clones, over 65% seen once. CDR3 length equals 15 residues. V was trimmed by 1 base and J by 5 bases, leaving 14 bases between them. From germline, CDR1 is SGHVS and CDR2 FQNEAQ. This clonotype was obtained from a woman between 18 and 30 years old in good health and CMV-seronegative. The chain has TRBV7-8 and TRBJ2-5, with D maybe TRBD2 (6 bases). The sequencing input was PBMCs. CDR3 amino acids: CASSLVRGSEETQYF. CDR3 DNA: TGTGCCAGCAGCTTAGTTCGGGGGTCGGAGGAGACCCAGTACTTC.